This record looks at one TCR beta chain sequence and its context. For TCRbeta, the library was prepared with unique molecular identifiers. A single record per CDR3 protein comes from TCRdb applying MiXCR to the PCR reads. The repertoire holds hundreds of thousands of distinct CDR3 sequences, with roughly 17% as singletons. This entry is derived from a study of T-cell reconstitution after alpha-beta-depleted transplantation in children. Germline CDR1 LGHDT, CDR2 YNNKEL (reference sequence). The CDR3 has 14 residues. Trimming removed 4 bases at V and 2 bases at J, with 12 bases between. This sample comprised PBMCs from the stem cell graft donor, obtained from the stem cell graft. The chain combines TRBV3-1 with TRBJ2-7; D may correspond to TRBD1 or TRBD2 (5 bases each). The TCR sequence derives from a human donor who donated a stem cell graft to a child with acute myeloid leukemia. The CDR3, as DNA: TGTGCCAGCAGCCCGGGACGGGGAACCTACGAGCAGTACTTC. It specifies CASSPGRGTYEQYF.